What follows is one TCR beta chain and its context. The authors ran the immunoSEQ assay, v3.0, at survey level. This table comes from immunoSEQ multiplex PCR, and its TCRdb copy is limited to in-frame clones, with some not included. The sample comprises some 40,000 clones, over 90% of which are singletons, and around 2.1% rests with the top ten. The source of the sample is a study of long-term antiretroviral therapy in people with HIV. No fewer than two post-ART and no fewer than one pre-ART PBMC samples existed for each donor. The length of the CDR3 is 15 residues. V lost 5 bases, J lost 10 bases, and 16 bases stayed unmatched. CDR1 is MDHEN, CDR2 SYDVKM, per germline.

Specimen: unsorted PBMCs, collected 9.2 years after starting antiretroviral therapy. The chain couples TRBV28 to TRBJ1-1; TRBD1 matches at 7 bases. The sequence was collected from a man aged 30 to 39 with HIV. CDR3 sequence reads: CASSRTDRPGWGAFF. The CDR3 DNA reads TGTGCCAGCAGTCGGACGGACAGGCCCGGTTGGGGAGCTTTCTTT. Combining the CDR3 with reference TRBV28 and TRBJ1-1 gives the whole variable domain DVKVTQSSRYLVKRTGEKVFLECVQDMDHENMFWYRQDPGLGLRLIYFSYDVKMKEKGDIPEGYSVSREKKERFSLILESASTNQTSMYLCASSRTDRPGWGAFFGQGTRLTVV.